The T cell receptor (beta chain) described here comes from a study of a mutant IDH1 vaccine in newly diagnosed glioma. Study details: The treated population exhibited a male proportion of around 62%, a female proportion of about 38%, and a mean age of around 40 years. Before enrollment, the patients had been treated with radiotherapy alone, temozolomide alone, or both together. Most of them had received both.

With regard to this clone: Its antigen remains unknown.

The time point: week 5, during vaccination. Topical imiquimod accompanied each vaccine dose, which consisted of 300 ug of mutant IDH1 20-mer peptide. The donor cohort comprised cases of new WHO grade 3 or 4 IDH1-mutant, ATRX-lost astrocytoma. The CDR3 loop spans 13 amino acids. Germline CDR1 is SGHAT and CDR2 is FQNNGV. V was shortened by 8 bases and J by 2 bases, with 12 bases between the two germline ends. Here immunoSEQ multiplex PCR was the method, and the copy in TCRdb shows in-frame clones only, minus some. This sample has more than 40,000 clones, with about three quarters found just once. This material consisted of PBMCs, taken from a glioma patient whose treatment included an IDH1 peptide vaccine. The chain couples TRBV11-2 to TRBJ1-2; maybe TRBD1 (5 bases). The clonotype was recovered from a woman aged 40 to 50 with glioma. CDR3 coding DNA: TGTGCCAGCCGAGGGAACAGGAACTATGGCTACACCTTC. Protein: CASRGNRNYGYTF.